This T cell receptor beta chain was recovered during a study of OX40 agonist ivuxolimab in advanced cancers. Study-level background: An agonistic anti-OX40 (CD134) antibody, ivuxolimab, was used to treat the patients. Partial responses occurred in three patients (one hepatocellular carcinoma, two cutaneous melanoma).

CDR1 and CDR2 (germline): LGHNT, FRNRAP. The CDR3 loop spans 15 amino acids. Trimming left V 2 bases short and J 7 bases short, with 14 bases between. Profiled with immunoSEQ multiplex PCR; TCRdb holds only in-frame clones, not every one. The table includes approximately 70,000 clones, around 88% detected once. A remark on this clone: Its target is not known.

Regarding the study as a whole: Antigen specificity was not determined for the expanded peripheral T cells.

This sample comprised CD4+ or CD8+ T cells sorted from blood, obtained in a trial of the OX40 agonist ivuxolimab. The chain combines TRBV12-5 with TRBJ2-2, with D uncertain. This sequence originates from an adult with an advanced solid tumor such as melanoma, head and neck, liver or kidney cancer. For the CDR3, the DNA is TGTGCTAGTGGTTTGAAACCCGAAGATCACGGGGAGCTGTTTTTT. Protein sequence: CASGLKPEDHGELFF.